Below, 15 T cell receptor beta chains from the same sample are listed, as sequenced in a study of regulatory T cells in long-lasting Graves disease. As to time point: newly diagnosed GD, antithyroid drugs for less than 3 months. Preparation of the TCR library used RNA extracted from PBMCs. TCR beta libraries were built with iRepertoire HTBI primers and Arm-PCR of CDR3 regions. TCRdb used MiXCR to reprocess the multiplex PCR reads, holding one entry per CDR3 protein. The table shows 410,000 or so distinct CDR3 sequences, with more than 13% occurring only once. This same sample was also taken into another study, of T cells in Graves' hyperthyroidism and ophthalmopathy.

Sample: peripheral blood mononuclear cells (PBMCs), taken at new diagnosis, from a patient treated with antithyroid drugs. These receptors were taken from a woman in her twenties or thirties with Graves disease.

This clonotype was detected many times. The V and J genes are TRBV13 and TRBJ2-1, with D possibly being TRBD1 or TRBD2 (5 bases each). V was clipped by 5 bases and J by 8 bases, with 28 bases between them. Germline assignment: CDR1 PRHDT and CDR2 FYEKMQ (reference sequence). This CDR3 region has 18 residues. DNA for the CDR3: TGTGCCAGCAGCGCAAGAGTCCAAGGAACGGGGCCCTTCGATGAGCAGTTCTTC. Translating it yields CASSARVQGTGPFDEQFF.

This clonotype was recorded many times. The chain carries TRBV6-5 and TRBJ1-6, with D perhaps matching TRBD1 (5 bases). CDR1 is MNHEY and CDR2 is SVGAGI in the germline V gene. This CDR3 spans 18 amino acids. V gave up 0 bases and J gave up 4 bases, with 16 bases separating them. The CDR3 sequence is CASSYSNEPGLYNSPLHF. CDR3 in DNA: TGTGCCAGCAGTTACTCGAACGAACCGGGACTTTATAATTCACCCCTCCACTTT.

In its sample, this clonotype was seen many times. The CDR3 DNA is TGCGCCAGCACCAATCTACACCAGGGGGATGAGCAGTTCTTC. It is translated as CASTNLHQGDEQFF. The chain combines TRBV5-1 with TRBJ2-1, with TRBD1 matching 7 bases. J lost 8 bases, V lost 6 bases, and 11 bases had no gene match. The CDR3 runs 14 residues. Germline CDR1 SGHRS, CDR2 YFSETQ.

The CDR3: CASRGGTSVNEQYF. The CDR3 region has the DNA TGTGCCAGCAGGGGAGGGACTAGCGTAAACGAGCAGTACTTC. The chain uses TRBV27 and TRBJ2-7; TRBD2 matches 10 bases. CDR1 and CDR2 from the germline V gene are MNHEY and SMNVEV (reference sequence). Germline trimming cut 6 bases from V and 5 bases from J; bases unmatched to any gene: 7. The CDR3 has 14 residues.

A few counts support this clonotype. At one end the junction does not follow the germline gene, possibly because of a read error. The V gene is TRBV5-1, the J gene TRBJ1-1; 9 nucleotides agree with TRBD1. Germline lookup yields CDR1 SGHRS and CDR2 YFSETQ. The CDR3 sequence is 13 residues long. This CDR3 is CASSGTGNTEALF. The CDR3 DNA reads TGCGCCAGCAGCGGGACAGGGAACACTGAAGCTCTCTTT.

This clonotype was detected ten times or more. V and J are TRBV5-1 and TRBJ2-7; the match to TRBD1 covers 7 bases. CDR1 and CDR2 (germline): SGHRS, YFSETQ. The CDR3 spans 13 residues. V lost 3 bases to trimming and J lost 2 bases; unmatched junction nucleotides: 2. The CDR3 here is CASSWGQTYEQYF. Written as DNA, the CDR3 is TGCGCCAGCAGCTGGGGACAGACCTACGAGCAGTACTTC.

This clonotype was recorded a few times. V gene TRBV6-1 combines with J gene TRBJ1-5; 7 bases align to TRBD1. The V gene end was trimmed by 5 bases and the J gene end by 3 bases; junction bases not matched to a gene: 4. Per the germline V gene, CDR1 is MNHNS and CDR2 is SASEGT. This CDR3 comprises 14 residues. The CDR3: CASSRDSLNQPQHF. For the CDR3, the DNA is TGTGCCAGCAGTAGGGACAGCCTCAATCAGCCCCAGCATTTT.

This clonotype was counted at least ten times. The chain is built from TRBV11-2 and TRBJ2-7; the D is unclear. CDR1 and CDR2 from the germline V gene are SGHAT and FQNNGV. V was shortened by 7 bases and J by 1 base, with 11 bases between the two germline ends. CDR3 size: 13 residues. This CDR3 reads CASTLGPSYEQYF. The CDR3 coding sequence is TGTGCCAGCACGCTGGGCCCGTCCTACGAGCAGTACTTC.

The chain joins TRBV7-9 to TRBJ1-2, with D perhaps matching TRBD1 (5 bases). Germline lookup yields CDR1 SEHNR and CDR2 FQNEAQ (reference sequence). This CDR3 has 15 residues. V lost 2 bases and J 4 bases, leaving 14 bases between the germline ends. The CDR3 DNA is TGTGCCAGCAGCTTAATTCCAATTGGGGGCTATGGCTACACCTTC. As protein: CASSLIPIGGYGYTF.

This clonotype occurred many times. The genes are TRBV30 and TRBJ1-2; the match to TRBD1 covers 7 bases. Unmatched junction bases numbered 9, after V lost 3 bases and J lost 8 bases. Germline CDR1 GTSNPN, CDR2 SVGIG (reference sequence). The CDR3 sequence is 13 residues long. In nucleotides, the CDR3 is TGTGCCTGGAGCGGACAGGAGTATAGGGGCTACACCTTC. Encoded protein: CAWSGQEYRGYTF.

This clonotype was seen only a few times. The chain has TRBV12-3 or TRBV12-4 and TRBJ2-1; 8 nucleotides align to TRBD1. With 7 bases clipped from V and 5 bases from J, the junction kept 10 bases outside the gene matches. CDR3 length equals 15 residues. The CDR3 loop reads CASTLTGVLNNEQFF. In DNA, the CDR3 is TGTGCCAGCACCTTGACAGGGGTATTAAACAATGAGCAGTTCTTC.

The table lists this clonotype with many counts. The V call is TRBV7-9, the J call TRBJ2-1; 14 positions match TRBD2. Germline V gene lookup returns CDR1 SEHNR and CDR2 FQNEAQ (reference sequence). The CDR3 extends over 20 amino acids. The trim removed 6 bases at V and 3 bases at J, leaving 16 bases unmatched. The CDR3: CASSSGQQGLAGVNYNEQFF. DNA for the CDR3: TGTGCCAGCAGTTCGGGACAGCAGGGACTAGCGGGAGTTAACTACAATGAGCAGTTCTTC.

The CDR3 spells CASSYPGGLGYNEQFF. The CDR3 DNA reads TGTGCCAGCAGTTACCCGGGCGGTTTAGGCTACAATGAGCAGTTCTTC. This chain joins TRBV6-2 or TRBV6-3 and TRBJ2-1; D is unclear. V was cut by 2 bases and J by 3 bases, with 14 bases left in between. The CDR3 runs to 16 residues. Looked up from germline, CDR1 is MNHEY and CDR2 is SVGEGT.

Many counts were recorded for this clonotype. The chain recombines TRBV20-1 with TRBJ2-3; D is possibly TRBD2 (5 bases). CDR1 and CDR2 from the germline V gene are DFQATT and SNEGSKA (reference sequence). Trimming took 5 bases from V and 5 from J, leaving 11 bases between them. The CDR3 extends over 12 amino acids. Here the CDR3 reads CSAPWTGDTQYF. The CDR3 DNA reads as TGCAGTGCTCCATGGACTGGAGATACGCAGTATTTT.

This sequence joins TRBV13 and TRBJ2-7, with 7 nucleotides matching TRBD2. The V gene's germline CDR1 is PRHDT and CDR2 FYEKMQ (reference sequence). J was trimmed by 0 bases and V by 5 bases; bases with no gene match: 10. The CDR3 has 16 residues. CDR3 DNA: TGTGCCAGCAGCCTTAGGCGGGGGATGAGCTCCTACGAGCAGTACTTC. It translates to CASSLRRGMSSYEQYF.